The 4 T cell receptor beta chains reported below all come from one sample, sequenced in a study of technical replicates of blood from four donors. Profiled with immunoSEQ multiplex PCR; TCRdb holds only in-frame clones, not every one. In the table there are 91,000 or so clones, 95% of which are singletons. The sample was T cells isolated from PBMCs. These receptors all stem from a human donor in good health.

The chain recombines TRBV21-1 with TRBJ1-1; TRBD1 is the table's D call and was not checked against the DNA. TRBV21-1 is a pseudogene segment. The CDR3 has 16 residues. The CDR3 loop reads CASSPNINREHTEAFF. The CDR3 DNA follows: TGTGCCAGCAGCCCAAACATAAACAGGGAACACACTGAAGCTTTCTTT.

The gene calls are TRBV27 and TRBJ1-6; D not resolved. With 3 bases removed from V and 9 bases from J, the gap between germline ends came to 18 bases. Germline V CDR1 and CDR2: MNHEY, SMNVEV (reference sequence). The CDR3 consists of 16 residues. The CDR3 DNA reads as TGTGCCAGCAGTTTGAGGAGAGCCCAACTTGGTTCACCCCTCCACTTT. Translating gives CASSLRRAQLGSPLHF.

The V gene is TRBV18, the J gene TRBJ2-7; TRBD2 agrees at 11 bases. The CDR3 runs 14 residues. Germline assignment: CDR1 KGHSH and CDR2 LQKENI. V dropped 5 bases and J dropped 3; count of bases not matched to a gene: 3. Here the CDR3 reads CASSSGTSGYEQYF. CDR3 in DNA: TGTGCCAGCTCATCCGGGACTAGCGGCTACGAGCAGTACTTC.

The genes are TRBV30 and TRBJ1-6, with TRBD1 as a possible D gene (6 bases). The CDR3 contains 14 residues. V was cut by 1 base and J by 8 bases, with 12 bases left in between. The germline CDR1 and CDR2 sequences are GTSNPN and SVGIG (reference sequence). The CDR3 bases are TGTGCCTGGAGTGCCGACAGGATCTATTCACCCCTCCACTTT. Translated, it gives CAWSADRIYSPLHF.